This note documents a single T cell receptor (beta chain) sequence. This clonotype was observed many times. Its binding antigen is unknown. The record has no base qualities; no much larger clone is one base away. This specimen belongs to a study of blood T cells in healthy people across ages (dated by TCRdb to between 2015 and 2017). About the full investigation: In model experiments, template switching captured roughly one uniquely barcoded TCR beta cDNA molecule for every two T cells. Using deep sequencing normalized with unique cDNA molecular identifiers, the study measured how TCR beta repertoire diversity changes with age. The donors were split into four age groups: young (average about 15 years), middle-aged (around 37), aged (about 62) and long-lived (roughly 88). To avoid experimental bias, donors of different ages were randomly spread across the sequencing lanes. For two donors (one aged 18 to 29 and one aged 80 or older), the study analyzed two additional independent replicas of 1 million unique cDNA reads from the same blood draw. The paper as a whole reports these results and caveats: Compared with the aged group, more naive CD4+ T cells, fewer expanded clones and increased TCR diversity were shown by the long-lived group, suggesting age selection. Estimates of total diversity from one million sequenced T cells were regarded as lower bounds and underestimates. Because the CMV infection status of the donors was unknown, age-related changes in expanded clonotypes may potentially have been confounded. There was a strong correlation between observed TCR beta diversity and the percentage of naive T cells measured by flow cytometry. Observed TCR beta diversity per million T cells fell roughly linearly with age, and a significant reduction was already apparent by age about 36. Conclusive comparison of naive and antigen-experienced compartments was prevented by the profiling of bulk unsorted PBMCs.

The donors were 40 or so Caucasian individuals from Russia, aged roughly 6 to 90 years, who were systemically healthy. Each donor gave about 9.2 milliliters of peripheral blood, drawn into EDTA-treated Vacutainer tubes. PBMCs were isolated by Ficoll-Paque density-gradient centrifugation, with at least 6.5 million obtained per sample. Trizol reagent was used to extract total RNA from the PBMCs, yielding at least 6 micrograms per sample. Naive CD45RAhigh/CD27high T cell percentages were measured by flow cytometry on a PBMC aliquot from every donor. Spanning cysteine to phenylalanine, the CDR3 consists of 13 amino acids. Only CDR3 DNA remains: 39 bases, in frame from the first base. V is shortened by 3 bases, J by 4 bases, and the region joining them spans 8 bases. Preparation of the library involved 5' RACE. Sequencing was performed on an Illumina HiSeq 2500. A second PCR of roughly 6 to 11 cycles was run with a J-beta primer mix and a sample-barcoded 5' primer. Each TCR beta cDNA molecule received a unique molecular identifier from a template-switch 5' adaptor carrying 12 random nucleotides. Each sample yielded at least 2.5 million CDR3-containing paired-end reads. First-strand cDNA was synthesized from all RNA with the Mint cDNA synthesis kit, primed by a TRBC-specific oligonucleotide. Following uracil-DNA glycosylase treatment, a first 18-cycle PCR with universal primers M1SS and BC2_uni_R was performed on all cDNA. From the authors' description of their analysis: Normalization of each sample was performed by random selection of 1 million high-quality reads, each carrying a distinct molecular identifier. Instead of being binned into consensus sequences, reads with shared molecular identifiers were discarded. MiTCR, with a Q25 quality threshold and the strictest error-elimination algorithm, was used for CDR3 identification, clonotype clustering and error correction. Lower-bound total TCR beta diversity was estimated with a nonparametric unseen species model using Euler transformation. The public reads were quality trimmed at Q25 with fastp and then assembled into clones with MiXCR by TCRdb, keeping productive beta chains. Rows are combined by CDR3 protein, so each entry shows the most common genes and DNA. These V and J calls originate from TCRdb's pipeline instead of the authors' own analysis. The sample table records 1.5 million to 2 million distinct CDR3 sequences; 28% of these occur just once. 7.7% of the sample is held by the ten biggest clonotypes.

The sequence links TRBV12-3 or TRBV12-4 to TRBJ2-3, with the D segment identity uncertain. Source material: blood. The clonotype originates from a woman in her twenties or thirties in good health. The DNA sequence is as follows: TGTGCCAGCAGTTTGGCTAGATCAGATACGCAGTATTTT. Translated, this is CASSLARSDTQYF.